This record concerns one T cell receptor (beta chain) sequence. Its specificity is not known. The sample is drawn from a study of molecular identifiers for immune sequencing clone quantification. Study-level information: Replicates partitioned RNA from around 18,000 or 91,000 naive CD8 cells into five parts, sequencing four.

CDR3 size: 17 residues. Germline loops: CDR1 LGHNT, CDR2 FRNRAP. J gave up 3 bases and V 5 bases, and 13 bases lay outside the gene matches. TCRdb re-called the PCR reads with MiXCR, one entry per CDR3 protein. The table shows around 460,000 distinct CDR3 sequences, with 25% occurring only once. The authors sorted naive CD8 T cells as CD8+CD4-CCR7+CD45RA+. Findings and limits, study-wide: Reports indicate spiked Jurkat TCR RNA from one cell could be found among about 1.1 million naive cells.

The sequence derives from a human donor in good health. Some libraries in this study had Jurkat cell RNA spiked in. V and J are TRBV12-5 and TRBJ2-1, with 7 bases identical to TRBD2. The sample comprised naive CD8+ T cells from blood, with Jurkat cell RNA spiked in. Stated subset: FACS-sorted CD8+CD4-CCR7+CD45RA+ naive T cells. The CDR3 coding sequence is TGTGCTAGTGGTCCGCCTATACAGCGGGATATCTACAATGAGCAGTTCTTC. Protein: CASGPPIQRDIYNEQFF.